Listed here is a single TCR beta chain. These data belong to a study of blood T cell repertoires in COVID-19. Background on the study: The cDNA or gDNA used as material had been derived from T cells, B-cell-depleted T cells, or PBMCs.

The germline V gene encodes CDR1 SGHDT and CDR2 YYEEEE. Trimming pared 4 bases from V and 3 bases from J, leaving 10 bases between. CDR3 length equals 14 residues. Per the original data handling: Estimated nucleated cell counts came from reference gene primer amplification. Here immunoSEQ multiplex PCR was the method, and the copy in TCRdb shows in-frame clones only, minus some. From that table come the V and J calls and clone size; the DNA was used to work out D and trimming. There are 200,000 or so clones in the sample; around 84% occur only once, and over 13% lies in the top ten. The chain employs TRBV5-6 and TRBJ1-4, with D possibly being TRBD1 (5 bases). The TCR was taken from a man aged 25-40 years with active or convalescent COVID-19. The sequencing input was peripheral blood. The CDR3 region has the DNA TGTGCCAGCAGCCCCGGGGGATCTAATGAAAAACTGTTTTTT. Its protein is CASSPGGSNEKLFF.